A single T cell receptor (beta chain) is shown here with its context. The V end lost 3 bases, the J end lost 3 bases, and 19 bases lay between the germline ends. Germline CDR1 is LGHNA and CDR2 is YSLEER. The CDR3 extends over 17 amino acids. Clones were sequenced by immunoSEQ multiplex PCR, and TCRdb holds only the in-frame ones, with some missing. Of around 80,000 clones detected, approximately 96% appear once; the ten largest clones hold 0.31%. These data originate in a study of technical replicates of blood from a few donors. The source is a human donor in good health. Material for sequencing was T cells isolated from PBMCs. The chain couples TRBV4-3 to TRBJ2-3; D is possibly TRBD2 (6 bases). CDR3 residues: CASSHLEGSGVTDTQYF. The CDR3 DNA reads TGCGCCAGCAGCCACCTGGAGGGGAGCGGAGTAACAGATACGCAGTATTTT.